This TCR beta chain emerged from a study of blood T cell repertoires in COVID-19. The CDR3 has 17 amino acids. The V and J ends lost 4 bases and 0 bases, in that order; junction bases with no gene match: 7. The germline V gene has CDR1 SNHLY and CDR2 FYNNEI. As processed by the authors: Using reference gene primer amplification, nucleated cell counts were estimated. The data were produced by immunoSEQ multiplex PCR, yet TCRdb's version contains in-frame clones alone and is incomplete. V, J and clone size derive from that table, while D and trimming were established from the DNA sequence. The repertoire holds over 300,000 clones, 90% seen once, with 6.5% in the top ten.

This receptor was taken from a young man with active or convalescent COVID-19. Material: peripheral blood. The chain employs TRBV2 and TRBJ1-5, with 9 bases lining up with TRBD1. The CDR3 DNA is TGTGCCAGCAGTGGGGGACAGGGACTTCTTAGCAATCAGCCCCAGCATTTT. Encoded protein: CASSGGQGLLSNQPQHF.